This T cell receptor beta chain was sequenced in a study of post-analysis software for immune sequencing data. Unique molecular identifiers were built into the TCR beta cDNA libraries. TCRdb ran MiXCR on the PCR reads and lists one entry per CDR3 protein. The sample shows fewer than 550,000 distinct CDR3 sequences, under 40% of them seen only once. This clonotype was seen a handful of times. The sample comprised blood. The sequence came from a girl aged 2-17 years with multiple sclerosis.

The CDR3 loop is CASSLEGGYANEQFF. The DNA of the CDR3 is TGTGCCAGCAGCTTAGAAGGCGGCTACGCTAATGAGCAGTTCTTC. J is TRBJ2-1 and V is TRBV7-9; no reliable D call. The CDR3 totals 15 residues. With 1 base removed from V and 7 bases from J, the gap between germline ends came to 14 bases. Germline CDR1 is SEHNR and CDR2 is FQNEAQ (reference sequence).